This TCR beta chain came from a study of shared clonotypes between healthy human individuals. Study-wide results and limits: Clonotype sharing levels among donors were expected to vary with sequencing depth. The sharing of approximately 5.1% of naive CD4 clonotypes was seen across a few donors.

On this clone: The antigen remains undetermined.

For each subset, genomic DNA was distributed in equal portions over several immunoSEQ plates. The protocol was immunoSEQ multiplex PCR, while the TCRdb copy is restricted to in-frame clones and leaves out a portion. The table shows 300,000 to 400,000 clones, with 74% occurring only once. The clonotype was recovered from a man aged 30-40 years in good health. Sequencing used memory CD4+ T cells sorted from blood. Documented subset: CD45RA-negative fraction.

In DNA, the CDR3 is TGTGCCAGCAGTCTTACTAGCGGGGAGCTGTTTTTT. Protein: CASSLTSGELFF. V gene TRBV28 combines with J gene TRBJ2-2, with a weak D call TRBD2 (5 bases). V was shortened by 5 bases and J by 7 bases, with 8 bases between the two germline ends. The length of the CDR3 is 12 residues. Germline V gives CDR1 MDHEN, CDR2 SYDVKM.